This is a list of T cell receptor beta chains from one sample in a study of blood T cell repertoires in COVID-19. The protocol was immunoSEQ multiplex PCR, while the TCRdb copy is restricted to in-frame clones and leaves out a portion. The sample lists more than 150,000 clones, around 82% occurring once. Sequenced material: peripheral blood. These receptor sequences come from a man aged 18 to 29 with active or convalescent COVID-19. Both conserved end residues are part of each CDR3.

>TRBV2
CASSGQVNTGELFF
>TRBV5-6
CASSRQGAYEQYF
>TRBV3-1/TRBV3-2
CASSQGAAHEQYF
>TRBV6-5
CASSYRGRSYEQYF
>TRBV28
CASRSTGLSTDTQYF
>TRBV10-1
CASSYTSGQGLMEQYF
>TRBV5-1
CASSADAGFRNYGYTF
>TRBV6-2/TRBV6-3
CASSPNLYVSYNEQFF
>TRBV5-6
CASSLDRDTDTQYF
>TRBV9
CASSVEGRRGDTQYF